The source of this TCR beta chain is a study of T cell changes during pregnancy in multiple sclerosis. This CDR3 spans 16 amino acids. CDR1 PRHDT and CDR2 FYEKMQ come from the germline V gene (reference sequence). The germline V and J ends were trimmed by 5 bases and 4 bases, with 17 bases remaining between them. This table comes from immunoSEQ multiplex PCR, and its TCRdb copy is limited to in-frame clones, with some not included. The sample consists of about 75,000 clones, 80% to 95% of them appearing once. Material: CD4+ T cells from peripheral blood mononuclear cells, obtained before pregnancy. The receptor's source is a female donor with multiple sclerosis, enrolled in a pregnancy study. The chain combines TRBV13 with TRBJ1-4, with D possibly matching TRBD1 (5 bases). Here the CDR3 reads CASSPREGGSNEKLFF. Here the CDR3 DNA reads TGTGCCAGCAGCCCCAGGGAAGGCGGAAGTAATGAAAAACTGTTTTTT.